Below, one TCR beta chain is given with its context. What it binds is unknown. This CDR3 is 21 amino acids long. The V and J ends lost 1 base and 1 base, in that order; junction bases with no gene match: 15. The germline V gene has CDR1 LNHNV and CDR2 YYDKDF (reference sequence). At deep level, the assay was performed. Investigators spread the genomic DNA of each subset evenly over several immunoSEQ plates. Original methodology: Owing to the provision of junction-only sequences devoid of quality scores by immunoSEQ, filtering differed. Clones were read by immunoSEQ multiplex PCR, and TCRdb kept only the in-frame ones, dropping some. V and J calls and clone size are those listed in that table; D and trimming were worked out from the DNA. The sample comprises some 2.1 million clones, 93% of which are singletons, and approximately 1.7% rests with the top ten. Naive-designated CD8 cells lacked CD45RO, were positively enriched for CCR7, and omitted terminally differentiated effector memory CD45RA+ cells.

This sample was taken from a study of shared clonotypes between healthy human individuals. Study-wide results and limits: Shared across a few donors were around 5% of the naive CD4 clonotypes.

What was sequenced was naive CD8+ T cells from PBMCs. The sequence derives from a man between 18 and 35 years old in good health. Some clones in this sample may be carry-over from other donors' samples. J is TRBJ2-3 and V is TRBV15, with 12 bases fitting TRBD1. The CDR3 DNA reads TGTGCCACCAGCAGAGTTACGACCGGGACAGGGGGCTTGGGCGGCACAGATACGCAGTATTTT. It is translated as CATSRVTTGTGGLGGTDTQYF.